These 30 T cell receptor beta chains originate from one sample sequenced in a study of T cell changes during pregnancy in multiple sclerosis. Clones were sequenced by immunoSEQ multiplex PCR, and TCRdb holds only the in-frame ones, with some missing. Among over 35,000 clones listed, nearly 90% were seen once. The sample was CD4+ T cells from peripheral blood mononuclear cells, taken in the second trimester of pregnancy. Receptors were obtained from a female donor with multiple sclerosis, enrolled in a pregnancy study.

The CDR3 loop reads CAWSLGGLAVQYF. The CDR3 DNA follows: TGTGCCTGGAGTCTTGGTGGACTAGCGGTGCAGTATTTT. The J gene is TRBJ2-3, the V gene TRBV30; TRBD2 agrees at 10 bases. This CDR3 is 13 amino acids long. The V gene's germline CDR1 is GTSNPN and CDR2 SVGIG (reference sequence). V lost 2 bases to trimming and J lost 11 bases; unmatched junction nucleotides: 7.

The chain carries TRBV20-1 and TRBJ1-1; a weak D match, TRBD1 (6 bases). The CDR3 length is 11 residues. Deletions cut 3 bases from V and 8 bases from J, with 10 bases between. The germline V gene has CDR1 DFQATT and CDR2 SNEGSKA (reference sequence). The CDR3 region is CSASGGGEAFF. The CDR3 coding sequence is TGCAGTGCTAGCGGGGGGGGCGAAGCTTTCTTT.

This rearrangement joins TRBV6-5 to TRBJ2-7; 7 nucleotides align to TRBD1. The CDR3 contains 13 residues. J was trimmed by 3 bases and V by 6 bases; bases with no gene match: 5. Germline CDR1 is MNHEY and CDR2 is SVGAGI. The CDR3 spells CASSRDSNYEQYF. CDR3 bases: TGTGCCAGCAGCCGGGACAGTAACTACGAGCAGTACTTC.

This clone was seen a single time. The V and J genes are TRBV27 and TRBJ2-1; TRBD1 aligns across 8 bases. CDR3 length equals 14 residues. Germline V gene sequence: CDR1 MNHEY, CDR2 SMNVEV (reference sequence). V was pared by 5 bases and J by 2 bases, with 2 bases of the junction left unmatched. DNA of the CDR3: TGTGCCAGCAGTGGACAGGGTACCTACAATGAGCAGTTCTTC. It yields the protein CASSGQGTYNEQFF.

This chain uses TRBV4-3 with TRBJ2-3; TRBD1 is a possible D gene (5 bases). This CDR3 spans 15 amino acids. V shed 0 bases and J shed 1 base, with 8 bases lying between them. Germline V gives CDR1 LGHNA, CDR2 YSLEER. The CDR3 DNA reads TGCGCCAGCAGCCAAGATTGGGGCCGCACAGATACGCAGTATTTT. Encoded protein: CASSQDWGRTDTQYF.

The rearrangement joins TRBV12-5 to TRBJ2-5, with TRBD2 matching over 15 bases. The ends lost 4 bases at V and 2 bases at J; junction bases unmatched: 5. The CDR3 totals 17 residues. Germline V gene sequence: CDR1 LGHNT, CDR2 FRNRAP. This chain's CDR3 is CASGSGLAGGRQETQYF. The DNA for the CDR3 is TGTGCTAGTGGTTCGGGACTAGCGGGAGGAAGGCAAGAGACCCAGTACTTC.

This chain uses TRBV6-4 with TRBJ2-3, with D maybe TRBD2 (5 bases). The germline V gene has CDR1 MRHNA and CDR2 SNTAGT. The CDR3 covers 14 residues. The V gene lost 3 bases and the J gene lost 6 bases, with 13 bases spanning the gap. The CDR3 here is CASSEEGEGDTQYF. The CDR3 nucleotides read TGTGCCAGCAGTGAAGAGGGAGAGGGTGATACGCAGTATTTT.

This chain links TRBV7-3 with TRBJ2-4; D unresolved. V was clipped by 2 bases and J by 8 bases, with 10 bases between them. Germline CDR1 is SGHTA and CDR2 is FQGTGA. This CDR3 is built from 13 residues. The CDR3 nucleotides are TGTGCCAGCAGCTTATACCCAGAAGACATTCAGTACTTC. Translating gives CASSLYPEDIQYF.

This clone was seen only once. V is TRBV12-5 and J is TRBJ2-2, with 12 positions matching TRBD2. The CDR3 is 21 residues long. V shed 3 bases and J 6 bases; nucleotides not matched to a gene: 20. CDR1 LGHNT and CDR2 FRNRAP come from the germline V gene. CDR3: CASGFHPITGLAGTQAGELFF. The CDR3 DNA sequence: TGTGCTAGTGGTTTCCATCCGATTACTGGACTAGCGGGGACCCAAGCCGGGGAGCTGTTTTTT.

V is TRBV21-1 and J is TRBJ2-5; TRBD2, as called in the table, went unchecked against the DNA. TRBV21-1 is a known pseudogene. CDR3 length: 15 amino acids. The CDR3 here is CASSKPSPNLETQYF. In DNA, the CDR3 is TGTGCCAGCAGCAAACCCTCCCCAAACTTGGAGACCCAGTACTTC.

The V and J genes are TRBV28 and TRBJ2-7, with 9 bases fitting TRBD1. The trim removed 5 bases at V and 6 bases at J, leaving 11 bases unmatched. The CDR3 loop spans 15 amino acids. Germline values: CDR1 MDHEN, CDR2 SYDVKM. The CDR3 loop is CASSKGQGRSGEQYF. The CDR3 bases are TGTGCCAGCAGTAAGGGACAGGGTAGGTCTGGCGAGCAGTACTTC.

The rearrangement uses TRBV7-2 and TRBJ2-2, with TRBD1 identical over 9 bases. Germline CDR1 is SGHTA and CDR2 is FQGNSA. The CDR3 totals 15 residues. V lost 5 bases, J lost 8 bases, and 9 bases stayed unmatched. The CDR3 DNA reads TGTGCCAGCAGCCCGATAACAGGGGGCCGAGGGGAGCTGTTTTTT. Its protein is CASSPITGGRGELFF.

This clone was recorded only once. This chain connects TRBV5-6 to TRBJ1-2; D not resolved. The CDR3 spans 15 residues. Germline CDR1 and CDR2: SGHDT and YYEEEE. V lost 5 bases to trimming and J lost 2 bases, with 16 bases between them. The CDR3, as DNA: TGTGCCAGCAGTTCCTTTGTATCCCCGAACTATGGCTACACCTTC. Translating gives CASSSFVSPNYGYTF.

The CDR3 is CASSLDTNQPQHF. CDR3 sequence (DNA): TGTGCCAGCAGTTTAGACACCAATCAGCCCCAGCATTTT. The V and J genes are TRBV28 and TRBJ1-5; D is ambiguous. The CDR3 length is 13 residues. Germline CDR1 is MDHEN and CDR2 is SYDVKM. The V and J ends lost 2 bases and 3 bases respectively, with 5 bases between them.

This rearrangement joins TRBV9 to TRBJ2-3, with 7 bases that match TRBD2. This CDR3 comprises 15 residues. Germline V gene lookup returns CDR1 SGDLS and CDR2 YYNGEE. V lost 4 bases to trimming and J lost 2 bases; unmatched junction nucleotides: 7. DNA for the CDR3: TGTGCCAGCAGCTTTCTTCTAGCGGACACAGATACGCAGTATTTT. Residues: CASSFLLADTDTQYF. Variable domain in full (rest from reference TRBV9 and TRBJ2-3): DSGVTQTPKHLITATGQRVTLRCSPRSGDLSVYWYQQSLDQGLQFLIQYYNGEERAKGNILERFSAQQFPDLHSELNLSSLELGDSALYFCASSFLLADTDTQYFGPGTRLTVL.

CDR3 in DNA: TGTGCCAGCAGTTATCCGGGACAAGTAAGCTCCTACGAGCAGTACTTC. Its protein product is CASSYPGQVSSYEQYF. The chain combines TRBV6-6 with TRBJ2-7; a possible D gene is TRBD1 (6 bases). The CDR3 runs 16 residues. V lost 3 bases and J lost 0, with 15 bases in between. The germline gives CDR1 MNHNY, CDR2 SVGAGI (reference sequence).

V is TRBV10-2 and J is TRBJ2-1, with 8 bases fitting TRBD2. The V and J ends lost 6 bases and 8 bases, in that order; junction bases with no gene match: 12. Per germline, CDR1 WSHSY and CDR2 SAAADI. The CDR3 extends over 15 amino acids. Written as DNA, the CDR3 is TGCGCCAGCAGGGACCCCGGGACTAGAGGGTATGAGCAGTTCTTC. It codes for CASRDPGTRGYEQFF.

This chain links TRBV5-1 with TRBJ1-6, with 9 bases matching TRBD1. The V gene end was trimmed by 4 bases and the J gene end by 5 bases; junction bases not matched to a gene: 13. Germline V gives CDR1 SGHRS, CDR2 YFSETQ. This CDR3 is built from 18 residues. CDR3 residues: CASSLLGQGKADNSPLHF. The CDR3 DNA reads as TGCGCCAGCAGCCTCCTCGGACAGGGGAAAGCCGATAATTCACCCCTCCACTTT. Full variable domain (missing parts from reference TRBV5-1 and TRBJ1-6): KAGVTQTPRYLIKTRGQQVTLSCSPISGHRSVSWYQQTPGQGLQFLFEYFSETQRNKGNFPGRFSGRQFSNSRSEMNVSTLELGDSALYLCASSLLGQGKADNSPLHFGNGTRLTVT.

The chain couples TRBV27 to TRBJ2-7, with a possible D match to TRBD1 (6 bases). V was pared by 4 bases and J by 3 bases, with 16 bases between. CDR1 MNHEY and CDR2 SMNVEV come from the germline V gene (reference sequence). This CDR3 is 15 amino acids long. CDR3 in DNA: TGTGCCAGCAGTTCGCCGTCAACAGGGAACTACGAGCAGTACTTC. Its protein is CASSSPSTGNYEQYF.

The chain joins TRBV5-1 to TRBJ1-1; the D gene is possibly TRBD1 (6 bases). Germline values: CDR1 SGHRS, CDR2 YFSETQ. The CDR3 contains 16 residues. The V end lost 0 bases, the J end lost 4 bases, and 16 bases lay between the germline ends. The CDR3, as DNA: TGCGCCAGCAGCTTGGCCCAACAGGGTATGGGCACTGAAGCTTTCTTT. It is translated as CASSLAQQGMGTEAFF.

The chain combines TRBV9 with TRBJ1-5; possible D gene TRBD1, 6 bases. Deletions cut 5 bases from V and 0 bases from J, with 12 bases between. This CDR3 region has 15 residues. Germline V gene lookup returns CDR1 SGDLS and CDR2 YYNGEE. The CDR3 spells CASRRTDPSNQPQHF. Here the CDR3 DNA reads TGTGCCAGCAGAAGGACAGACCCTAGCAATCAGCCCCAGCATTTT.

The rearrangement joins TRBV4-3 to TRBJ2-3; no clear D. The CDR3 is 16 amino acids. V dropped 6 bases and J dropped 4 bases, with 20 bases sitting between them. Germline loops: CDR1 LGHNA, CDR2 YSLEER. CDR3 nucleotides: TGCGCCAGCAGTACACAACTCTCCGGCCAGGCAGATACGCAGTATTTT. This encodes CASSTQLSGQADTQYF.

V is TRBV7-3 and J is TRBJ2-1; TRBD2 matches 12 bases. CDR1 and CDR2 (germline): SGHTA, FQGTGA. V was pared by 8 bases and J by 6 bases, with 11 bases of the junction left unmatched. The CDR3 totals 16 residues. DNA for the CDR3: TGTGCCAGCCGAAGATCCCTAGCGGGAGGGCCCAATGAGCAGTTCTTC. Its translation is CASRRSLAGGPNEQFF.

This clone was seen only once. The V and J genes are TRBV11-2 and TRBJ1-1, with a tentative D call TRBD1 (5 bases). In germline, CDR1 is SGHAT, CDR2 FQNNGV. This CDR3 comprises 14 residues. V was pared by 6 bases and J by 1 base, with 12 bases between. CDR3 amino acids: CASSWTGGNTEAFF. CDR3 sequence (DNA): TGTGCCAGCAGTTGGACGGGGGGGAACACTGAAGCTTTCTTT. Based on the CDR3 plus reference TRBV11-2 and TRBJ1-1, the full variable domain is EAGVAQSPRYKIIEKRQSVAFWCNPISGHATLYWYQQILGQGPKLLIQFQNNGVVDDSQLPKDRFSAERLKGVDSTLKIQPAKLEDSAVYLCASSWTGGNTEAFFGQGTRLTVV.

The CDR3 coding sequence is TGTGCCAGCAGCGTAGGACAGGGCTCCTCCGATACGCAGTATTTT. This translates into CASSVGQGSSDTQYF. This sequence joins TRBV9 and TRBJ2-3; 7 nucleotides agree with TRBD1. J lost 6 bases, V lost 0 bases, and 7 bases had no gene match. This CDR3 spans 15 amino acids. The germline V gene has CDR1 SGDLS and CDR2 YYNGEE.

This chain uses TRBV4-1 with TRBJ2-3, with 9 bases that match TRBD1. With 3 bases clipped from V and 0 bases from J, the junction kept 13 bases outside the gene matches. CDR1 is MGHRA and CDR2 is YSYEKL in the germline V gene. The CDR3 extends over 19 amino acids. The CDR3 nucleotides are TGCGCCAGCAGCCACACCTACAGGGACAGGGCTAAGAGCACAGATACGCAGTATTTT. It translates to CASSHTYRDRAKSTDTQYF.

This chain's CDR3 is CASSLVDPLGLAVSYEQYF. For the CDR3, the DNA is TGCGCCAGCAGCTTGGTCGACCCCTTGGGACTAGCGGTATCCTACGAGCAGTACTTC. The chain combines TRBV5-1 with TRBJ2-7, with 11 bases matching TRBD2. After removal of 0 bases from V and 1 base from J, the junction contained 12 bases not matched to a gene. The CDR3 covers 19 residues. The V gene's germline CDR1 is SGHRS and CDR2 YFSETQ.

This clone has only one observation. V and J are TRBV9 and TRBJ1-1; D not certain. V was shortened by 1 base and J by 5 bases, with 9 bases between the two germline ends. This CDR3 contains 13 residues. The V gene's germline CDR1 is SGDLS and CDR2 YYNGEE. The CDR3 nucleotides read TGTGCCAGCAGCGTAAGCTGGAGGACTGAAGCTTTCTTT. Residues: CASSVSWRTEAFF. The full variable domain, with the rest looked up from reference TRBV9 and TRBJ1-1, is DSGVTQTPKHLITATGQRVTLRCSPRSGDLSVYWYQQSLDQGLQFLIQYYNGEERAKGNILERFSAQQFPDLHSELNLSSLELGDSALYFCASSVSWRTEAFFGQGTRLTVV.

The chain couples TRBV28 to TRBJ1-5; 7 bases match TRBD1. V trimming: 5 bases; J trimming: 4 bases; junction bases outside the gene matches: 11. The CDR3 has 16 amino acids. The germline gives CDR1 MDHEN, CDR2 SYDVKM. The CDR3: CASSVGTVQANQPQHF. The DNA of the CDR3 is TGTGCCAGCAGTGTCGGGACAGTGCAGGCGAATCAGCCCCAGCATTTT. The full variable domain, with the rest looked up from reference TRBV28 and TRBJ1-5, is DVKVTQSSRYLVKRTGEKVFLECVQDMDHENMFWYRQDPGLGLRLIYFSYDVKMKEKGDIPEGYSVSREKKERFSLILESASTNQTSMYLCASSVGTVQANQPQHFGDGTRLSIL.

This rearrangement joins TRBV28 to TRBJ2-6; 11 bases match TRBD2. The CDR3 is 17 amino acids. CDR1 and CDR2 from the germline V gene are MDHEN and SYDVKM. Unmatched junction bases numbered 4, after V lost 6 bases and J lost 0 bases. CDR3 sequence (DNA): TGTGCCAGCAGCCGACTAGCGGGGTACTCTGGGGCCAACGTCCTGACTTTC. It yields the protein CASSRLAGYSGANVLTF.